This T cell receptor (beta chain) is from a study of beta chain features in type 1 diabetes. Study details: When patients were set against healthy donors, age, gender and cell yields were similar.

With respect to this clone: No antigen is known for it.

Whole-study findings and limits: Any HLA type influence on TCRB rearrangement was left unresolved here. Shortening of TCRB CDR3s, moderate but significant, appeared in all four CD4+ subsets of Type 1 diabetes patients. Healthy donors had naive, central memory and Treg TCRB repertoires that appeared less similar than those seen among patients.

Per germline, CDR1 SGDLS and CDR2 YYNGEE. The CDR3 extends over 18 amino acids. The V gene end was trimmed by 2 bases and the J gene end by 7 bases; junction bases not matched to a gene: 10. The sequenced template was cDNA made from the entire isolated RNA. Libraries were prepared by immunoSEQ multiplex PCR; TCRdb keeps only in-frame clonotypes and omits some of them. The top ten clones hold 0.5% to 0.6% of a sample with 95,000 to 110,000 clones, 28% of them seen once. The sequenced sample consisted of central memory CD4+ T cells from blood. The chain links TRBV9 to TRBJ2-2; 14 bases map to TRBD2. This TCR was recovered from a woman aged 18-35 years with type 1 diabetes. CDR3: CASSVGLAGGLYIGELFF. The CDR3 nucleotides read TGTGCCAGCAGCGTTGGACTAGCGGGAGGATTGTACATCGGGGAGCTGTTTTTT.